There are a few counts of the clone carrying this TCR beta chain. Germline CDR1 reads DFQATT; CDR2 reads SNEGSKA (reference sequence). The length of the CDR3 is 15 residues. The V gene end was trimmed by 3 bases and the J gene end by 0 bases; junction bases not matched to a gene: 5. The data were taken from a study of early T cells in non-severe SARS-CoV-2 infection. One entry per CDR3 protein results from TCRdb running MiXCR on the 5' RACE reads. Here the sample spans 85,000 to 95,000 distinct CDR3 sequences, under 15% being singletons. The sequencing input was whole blood. The rearrangement uses TRBV20-1 and TRBJ2-5; 9 bases line up with TRBD2. This TCR derives from an adult who was a healthcare worker with PCR-confirmed SARS-CoV-2 infection or an uninfected control (not recorded which). CDR3 residues: CSASPLAGNQETQYF. In DNA, the CDR3 is TGCAGTGCTAGCCCCCTAGCGGGAAACCAAGAGACCCAGTACTTC.